The 9 T cell receptor beta chains below come from one sample, sequenced in a study of cytomegalovirus exposure and HLA in healthy donors. Use of 60 Vbeta and 13 Jbeta primers characterized the PCR. The repertoire was sequenced with immunoSEQ multiplex PCR; TCRdb's copy has only in-frame clones and lacks some. The top ten clones hold 3.7% of a sample with some 150,000 clones, approximately 80% of them seen once. Material for sequencing was PBMCs. These TCRs come from a man aged 25 to 45 in good health and CMV-seropositive.

This clone was observed a few times. The chain employs TRBV6-6 and TRBJ1-1; TRBD1 is a possible D gene (6 bases). The germline CDR1 and CDR2 sequences are MNHNY and SVGAGI (reference sequence). V shed 4 bases and J shed 1 base, with 10 bases lying between them. This CDR3 has 14 residues. The DNA for the CDR3 is TGTGCCAGCAGTTCAGGGGTTGGGAACACTGAAGCTTTCTTT. Translation gives CASSSGVGNTEAFF.

This sequence joins TRBV9 and TRBJ2-5; 7 bases match TRBD1. This CDR3 is 14 amino acids long. V dropped 3 bases and J dropped 3; count of bases not matched to a gene: 5. Per the germline V gene, CDR1 is SGDLS and CDR2 is YYNGEE. Here the CDR3 reads CASSDRDSKETQYF. As DNA, the CDR3 is TGTGCCAGCAGCGACCGGGACAGCAAAGAGACCCAGTACTTC. Drawing the rest from reference TRBV9 and TRBJ2-5, the complete variable domain is DSGVTQTPKHLITATGQRVTLRCSPRSGDLSVYWYQQSLDQGLQFLIQYYNGEERAKGNILERFSAQQFPDLHSELNLSSLELGDSALYFCASSDRDSKETQYFGPGTRLLVL.

CDR3 sequence reads: CASRPTSGEVDTQYF. As DNA, the CDR3 is TGCGCCAGCAGACCGACTAGCGGCGAGGTGGATACGCAGTATTTT. The V and J genes are TRBV23-1 and TRBJ2-3; TRBD2 aligns across 9 bases. TRBV23-1 is classed as an ORF, of uncertain function. V lost 6 bases and J lost 6; bases outside the gene matches: 10. The CDR3 totals 15 residues.

The gene calls are TRBV7-2 and TRBJ1-1; D perhaps matches TRBD1 (5 bases). This CDR3 is 15 amino acids long. In germline, CDR1 is SGHTA, CDR2 FQGNSA. V dropped 1 base and J dropped 1 base, with 10 bases sitting between them. The CDR3 protein is CASSLGPQGNTEAFF. In DNA form, the CDR3 reads TGTGCCAGCAGCTTAGGACCGCAGGGGAACACTGAAGCTTTCTTT.

The V and J genes are TRBV30 and TRBJ2-5; 8 bases line up with TRBD1. TRBJ2-7 explains the end of the DNA better; the J call may be wrong. CDR1 and CDR2 (germline): GTSNPN, SVGIG (reference sequence). This CDR3 contains 12 residues. In DNA, the CDR3 is TGTGCCGCCCAGGGGGCGAGGTACGAGCAGTACTTC. Protein: CAAQGARYEQYF.

The chain carries TRBV28 and TRBJ1-1; the D is unclear. The ends were cut back, 3 bases at V and 0 bases at J, with 8 bases in the middle. The CDR3 length is 14 residues. CDR1 and CDR2 from the germline V gene are MDHEN and SYDVKM. The CDR3 loop reads CASSLRALNTEAFF. In DNA, the CDR3 is TGTGCCAGCAGTTTGCGGGCTTTGAACACTGAAGCTTTCTTT.

V usage is TRBV7-9 and J usage is TRBJ2-7, with a tentative D call TRBD1 (6 bases). Germline V gene data show CDR1 as SEHNR and CDR2 as FQNEAQ (reference sequence). This CDR3 has 12 amino acids. V lost 5 bases to trimming and J lost 1 base, with 6 bases between them. The DNA for the CDR3 is TGTGCCAGCAGCACAGGGTCCTACGAGCAGTACTTC. Residues: CASSTGSYEQYF.

The V call is TRBV10-3, the J call TRBJ1-1, with D perhaps matching TRBD1 (5 bases). Per the germline V gene, CDR1 is ENHRY and CDR2 is SYGVKD. This CDR3 is 13 amino acids long. V lost 8 bases and J lost 1, with 11 bases in between. As DNA, the CDR3 is TGTGCCATCGAGCCGGACAAGAACACTGAAGCTTTCTTT. The encoded protein is CAIEPDKNTEAFF.

This clone was picked up a small number of times. The chain carries TRBV5-6 and TRBJ1-4; no clear D. CDR1 is SGHDT, CDR2 YYEEEE, per germline. The V end lost 4 bases, the J end lost 15 bases, and 13 bases lay between the germline ends. There are 11 residues in the CDR3. The CDR3 sequence: CASSRNSMVFF. The CDR3 bases are TGTGCCAGCAGCCGAAACAGCATGGTGTTTTTT.